A single sample is the source of the 12 T cell receptor beta chains below, sequenced in a study of cytomegalovirus exposure and HLA in healthy donors. Use of 60 Vbeta and 13 Jbeta primers characterized the PCR. Sequenced by immunoSEQ multiplex PCR; TCRdb stores in-frame clones only, minus some. The data show around 230,000 clones, around four fifths seen once. Specimen: PBMCs. The receptors originated from a boy aged 5 to 17 in good health and CMV-seronegative.

J is TRBJ1-1 and V is TRBV6-5; no definite D call. This CDR3 region has 14 residues. Germline V gives CDR1 MNHEY, CDR2 SVGAGI. Trimming removed 0 bases at V and 3 bases at J, with 8 bases between. CDR3 bases: TGTGCCAGCAGTTACTCGAGGGCGGACACTGAAGCTTTCTTT. It yields the protein CASSYSRADTEAFF.

This clone was counted a few times. The chain recombines TRBV6-6 with TRBJ2-7, with TRBD2 matching over 7 bases. From germline, CDR1 is MNHNY and CDR2 SVGAGI (reference sequence). The CDR3 totals 13 residues. V lost 2 bases to trimming and J lost 2 bases; unmatched junction nucleotides: 0. The CDR3 bases are TGTGCCAGCAGTTACGGGAGGGCCTACGAGCAGTACTTC. Translation gives CASSYGRAYEQYF.

The chain links TRBV18 to TRBJ1-1; a possible D gene is TRBD1 (5 bases). Trimming took 6 bases from V and 6 from J, leaving 8 bases between them. CDR1 is KGHSH and CDR2 is LQKENI in the germline V gene. This CDR3 contains 11 residues. The CDR3 protein is CASSFRAEAFF. DNA for the CDR3: TGTGCCAGCTCCTTCAGGGCTGAAGCTTTCTTT.

The chain joins TRBV2 to TRBJ1-2; D unresolved. The CDR3 extends over 13 amino acids. Trimming removed 7 bases at V and 4 bases at J, with 13 bases between. CDR1 is SNHLY, CDR2 FYNNEI, per germline. The CDR3 reads CASTKRVIYGYTF. The DNA of the CDR3 is TGTGCCAGCACCAAGAGGGTTATCTATGGCTACACCTTC. Filled out from reference TRBV2 and TRBJ1-2, the complete variable domain reads EPEVTQTPSHQVTQMGQEVILRCVPISNHLYFYWYRQILGQKVEFLVSFYNNEISEKSEIFDDQFSVERPDGSNFTLKIRSTKLEDSAMYFCASTKRVIYGYTFGSGTRLTVV.

This rearrangement joins TRBV27 to TRBJ2-2; weak D call: TRBD2 (6 bases). There are 14 residues in the CDR3. CDR1 and CDR2 from the germline V gene are MNHEY and SMNVEV (reference sequence). V lost 2 bases and J lost 4, with 8 bases in between. DNA for the CDR3: TGTGCCAGCAGTTTAGTCGGGAGCACCGGGGAGCTGTTTTTT. As protein: CASSLVGSTGELFF.

The rearrangement uses TRBV10-3 and TRBJ2-7, with 9 bases matching TRBD1. This CDR3 has 15 amino acids. The V gene's germline CDR1 is ENHRY and CDR2 SYGVKD. The J segment lost 2 bases and the V segment lost 6 bases, leaving 8 bases of the junction unmatched. The CDR3 loop is CAISLDRGVTYEQYF. In DNA, the CDR3 is TGTGCCATCAGCTTGGACAGGGGAGTGACCTACGAGCAGTACTTC.

The chain combines TRBV2 with TRBJ1-1; the match to TRBD1 covers 11 bases. The V gene end was trimmed by 5 bases and the J gene end by 4 bases; junction bases not matched to a gene: 6. The CDR3 contains 15 residues. Looked up from germline, CDR1 is SNHLY and CDR2 is FYNNEI. The CDR3 DNA is TGTGCCAGCAGTTTGACCGGGACAGGGGGCACTGAAGCTTTCTTT. Its protein product is CASSLTGTGGTEAFF.

This clone was seen once. The chain has TRBV7-9 and TRBJ2-1; TRBD2 agrees at 8 bases. Germline trimming cut 1 base from V and 5 bases from J; bases unmatched to any gene: 7. Germline lookup yields CDR1 SEHNR and CDR2 FQNEAQ (reference sequence). This CDR3 contains 16 residues. For the CDR3, the DNA is TGTGCCAGCAGCTTAGTTGTAGCGGGACCTGACAATGAGCAGTTCTTC. Translation: CASSLVVAGPDNEQFF.

The V and J genes are TRBV5-4 and TRBJ2-5; 9 bases are a match to TRBD2. Per germline, CDR1 SGHNT and CDR2 YYREEE (reference sequence). This CDR3 is 15 amino acids long. V gave up 3 bases and J gave up 5 bases; unmatched junction bases: 8. The CDR3 bases are TGTGCCAGCAGCTCGGGCGGGGGGGCCACCGAGACCCAGTACTTC. Residues: CASSSGGGATETQYF. The full variable domain, its missing parts supplied by reference TRBV5-4 and TRBJ2-5, is ETGVTQSPTHLIKTRGQQVTLRCSSQSGHNTVSWYQQALGQGPQFIFQYYREEENGRGNFPPRFSGLQFPNYSSELNVNALELDDSALYLCASSSGGGATETQYFGPGTRLLVL.

This chain uses TRBV29-1 with TRBJ1-1; 7 nucleotides align to TRBD1. CDR1 is SQVTM, CDR2 ANQGSEA, per germline. Trimming at V came to 3 bases and at J to 1 base, leaving 11 bases not matched to a gene. The CDR3 is 16 residues long. CDR3 sequence reads: CSVERRGGLGNTEAFF. The CDR3 DNA reads as TGCAGCGTTGAGAGGAGAGGGGGCCTTGGGAACACTGAAGCTTTCTTT.

This chain joins TRBV5-6 and TRBJ1-2; tentatively, D is TRBD1 (5 bases). Trimming cost V 4 bases and J 0 bases, with 13 bases left between them. This CDR3 has 15 amino acids. The germline V gene has CDR1 SGHDT and CDR2 YYEEEE. The CDR3 nucleotides are TGTGCCAGCAGCACAAACAGGCCCGCTAACTATGGCTACACCTTC. This translates into CASSTNRPANYGYTF.

The chain uses TRBV19 and TRBJ2-3, with 9 bases matching TRBD1. V shed 0 bases and J 1 base; nucleotides not matched to a gene: 11. CDR3 length equals 19 residues. Per germline, CDR1 LNHDA and CDR2 SQIVND (reference sequence). The CDR3 region has the DNA TGTGCCAGTAGTATAGACAAGAACTACAGGGGGCAGGGCACAGATACGCAGTATTTT. Translation gives CASSIDKNYRGQGTDTQYF.